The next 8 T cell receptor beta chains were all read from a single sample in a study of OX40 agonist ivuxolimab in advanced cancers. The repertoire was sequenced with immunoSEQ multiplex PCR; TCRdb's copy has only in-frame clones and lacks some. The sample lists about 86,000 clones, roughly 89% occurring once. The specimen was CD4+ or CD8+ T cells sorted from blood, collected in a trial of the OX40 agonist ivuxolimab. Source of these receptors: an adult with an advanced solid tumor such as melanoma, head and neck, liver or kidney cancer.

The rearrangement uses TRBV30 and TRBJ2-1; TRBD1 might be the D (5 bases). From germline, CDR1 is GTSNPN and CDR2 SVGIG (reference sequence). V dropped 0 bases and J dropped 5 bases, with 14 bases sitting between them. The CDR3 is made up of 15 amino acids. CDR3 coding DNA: TGTGCCTGGAGTGTTACGCAGGGCAGGAACAATGAGCAGTTCTTC. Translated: CAWSVTQGRNNEQFF.

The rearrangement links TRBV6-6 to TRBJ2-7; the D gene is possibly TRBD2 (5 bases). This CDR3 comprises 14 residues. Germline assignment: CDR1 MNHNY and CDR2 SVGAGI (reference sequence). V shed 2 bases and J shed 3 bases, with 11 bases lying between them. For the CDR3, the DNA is TGTGCCAGCAGTTACGGAGCGGAAGGCTACGAGCAGTACTTC. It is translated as CASSYGAEGYEQYF.

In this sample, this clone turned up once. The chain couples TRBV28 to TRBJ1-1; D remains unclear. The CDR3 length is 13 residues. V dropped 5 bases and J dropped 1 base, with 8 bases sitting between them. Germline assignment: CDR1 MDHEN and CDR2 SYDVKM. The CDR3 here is CASSVNTNTEAFF. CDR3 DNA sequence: TGTGCCAGCAGTGTAAACACGAACACTGAAGCTTTCTTT. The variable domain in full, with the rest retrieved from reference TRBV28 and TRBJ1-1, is DVKVTQSSRYLVKRTGEKVFLECVQDMDHENMFWYRQDPGLGLRLIYFSYDVKMKEKGDIPEGYSVSREKKERFSLILESASTNQTSMYLCASSVNTNTEAFFGQGTRLTVV.

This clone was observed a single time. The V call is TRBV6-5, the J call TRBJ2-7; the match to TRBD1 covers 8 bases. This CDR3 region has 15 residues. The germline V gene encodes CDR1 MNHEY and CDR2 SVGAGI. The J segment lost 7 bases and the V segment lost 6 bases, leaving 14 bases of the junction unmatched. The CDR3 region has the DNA TGTGCCAGCAGCCCCTCCCCGGACAGGGTGTGGGAGCAGTACTTC. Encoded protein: CASSPSPDRVWEQYF.

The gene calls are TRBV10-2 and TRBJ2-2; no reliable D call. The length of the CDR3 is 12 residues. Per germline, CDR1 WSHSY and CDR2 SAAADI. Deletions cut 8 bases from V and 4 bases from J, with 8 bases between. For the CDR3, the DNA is TGCGCCAGCGGCTATATCACCGGGGAGCTGTTTTTT. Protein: CASGYITGELFF.

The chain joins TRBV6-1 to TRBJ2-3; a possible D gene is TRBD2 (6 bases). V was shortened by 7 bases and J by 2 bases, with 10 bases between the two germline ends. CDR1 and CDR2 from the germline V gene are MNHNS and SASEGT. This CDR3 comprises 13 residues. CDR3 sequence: CASNKRVTDTQYF. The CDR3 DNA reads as TGTGCCAGCAACAAGCGGGTCACAGATACGCAGTATTTT.

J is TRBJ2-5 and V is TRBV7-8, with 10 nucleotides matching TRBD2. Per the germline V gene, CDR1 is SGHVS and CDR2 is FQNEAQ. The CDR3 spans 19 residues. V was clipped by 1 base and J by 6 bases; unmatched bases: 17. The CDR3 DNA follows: TGTGCCAGCAGCTTAGTAGTGCTACTACCCGGGACTAGCGAGCAGACCCAGTACTTC. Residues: CASSLVVLLPGTSEQTQYF.

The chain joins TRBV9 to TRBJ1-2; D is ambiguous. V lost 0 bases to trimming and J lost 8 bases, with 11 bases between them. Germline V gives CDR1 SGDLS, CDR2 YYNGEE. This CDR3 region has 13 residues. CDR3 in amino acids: CASSVVGLGGYTF. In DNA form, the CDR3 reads TGTGCCAGCAGCGTAGTAGGGCTCGGCGGCTACACCTTC.